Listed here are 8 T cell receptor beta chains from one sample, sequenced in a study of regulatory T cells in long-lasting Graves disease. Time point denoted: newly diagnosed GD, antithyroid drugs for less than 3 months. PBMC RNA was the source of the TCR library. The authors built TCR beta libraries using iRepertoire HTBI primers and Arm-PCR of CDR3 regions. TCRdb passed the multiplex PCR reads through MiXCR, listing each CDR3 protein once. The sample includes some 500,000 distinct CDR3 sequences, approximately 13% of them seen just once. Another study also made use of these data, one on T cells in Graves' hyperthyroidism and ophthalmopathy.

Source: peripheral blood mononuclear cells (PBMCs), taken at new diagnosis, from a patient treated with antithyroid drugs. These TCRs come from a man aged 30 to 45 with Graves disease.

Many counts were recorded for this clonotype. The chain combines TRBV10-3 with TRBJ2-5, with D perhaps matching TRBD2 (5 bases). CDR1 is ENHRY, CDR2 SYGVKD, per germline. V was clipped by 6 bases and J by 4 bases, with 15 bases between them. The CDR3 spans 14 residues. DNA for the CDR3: TGTGCCATCAGGGACCCCCGGGGTGCAGAGACCCAGTACTTC. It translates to CAIRDPRGAETQYF.

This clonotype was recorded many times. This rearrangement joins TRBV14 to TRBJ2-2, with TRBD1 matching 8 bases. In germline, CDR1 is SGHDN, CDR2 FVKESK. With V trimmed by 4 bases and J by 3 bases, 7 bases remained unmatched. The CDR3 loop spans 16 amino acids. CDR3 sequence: CASSRPDRGYTGELFF. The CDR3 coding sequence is TGTGCCAGCAGCCGTCCTGACAGGGGCTACACCGGGGAGCTGTTTTTT.

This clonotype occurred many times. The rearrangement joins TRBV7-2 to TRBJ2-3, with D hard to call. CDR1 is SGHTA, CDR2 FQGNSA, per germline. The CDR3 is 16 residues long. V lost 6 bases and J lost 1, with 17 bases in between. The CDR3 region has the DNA TGTGCCAGCAGACCTATACTGCATTTCCGCACAGATACGCAGTATTTT. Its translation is CASRPILHFRTDTQYF.

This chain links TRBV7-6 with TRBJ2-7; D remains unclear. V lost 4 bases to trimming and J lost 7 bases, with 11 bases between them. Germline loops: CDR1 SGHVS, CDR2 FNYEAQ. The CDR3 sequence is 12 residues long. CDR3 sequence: CASSSFPHEQYF. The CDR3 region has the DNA TGTGCCAGCAGCTCCTTCCCCCATGAGCAGTACTTC.

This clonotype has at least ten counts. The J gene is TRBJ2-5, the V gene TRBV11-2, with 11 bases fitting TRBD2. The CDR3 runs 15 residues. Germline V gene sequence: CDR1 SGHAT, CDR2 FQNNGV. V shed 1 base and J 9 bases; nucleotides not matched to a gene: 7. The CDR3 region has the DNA TGTGCCAGCAGCTTAGGACTAGCGGGACTACTGGCCCAGTACTTC. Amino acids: CASSLGLAGLLAQYF.

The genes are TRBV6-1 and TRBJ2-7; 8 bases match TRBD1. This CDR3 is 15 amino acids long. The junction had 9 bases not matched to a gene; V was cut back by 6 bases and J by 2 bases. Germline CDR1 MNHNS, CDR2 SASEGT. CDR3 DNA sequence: TGTGCCAGCAGGCCTGGCAGGGGGCTTACCTACGAGCAGTACTTC. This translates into CASRPGRGLTYEQYF.

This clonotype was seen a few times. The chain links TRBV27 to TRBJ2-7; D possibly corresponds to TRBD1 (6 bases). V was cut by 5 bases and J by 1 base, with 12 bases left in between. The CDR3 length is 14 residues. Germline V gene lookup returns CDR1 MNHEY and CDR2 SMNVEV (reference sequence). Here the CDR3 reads CASSRQQGSYEQYF. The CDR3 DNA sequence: TGTGCCAGCAGTCGCCAACAGGGATCCTACGAGCAGTACTTC.

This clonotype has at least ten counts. CDR3 sequence (DNA): TGCAGTGTCGCGGACAGGGTAGGATACGAGCAGTACTTC. This sequence encodes CSVADRVGYEQYF. V usage is TRBV20-1 and J usage is TRBJ2-7, with TRBD1 matching over 8 bases. Germline CDR1 is DFQATT and CDR2 is SNEGSKA (reference sequence). This CDR3 is built from 13 residues. The trim removed 7 bases at V and 4 bases at J, leaving 9 bases unmatched.